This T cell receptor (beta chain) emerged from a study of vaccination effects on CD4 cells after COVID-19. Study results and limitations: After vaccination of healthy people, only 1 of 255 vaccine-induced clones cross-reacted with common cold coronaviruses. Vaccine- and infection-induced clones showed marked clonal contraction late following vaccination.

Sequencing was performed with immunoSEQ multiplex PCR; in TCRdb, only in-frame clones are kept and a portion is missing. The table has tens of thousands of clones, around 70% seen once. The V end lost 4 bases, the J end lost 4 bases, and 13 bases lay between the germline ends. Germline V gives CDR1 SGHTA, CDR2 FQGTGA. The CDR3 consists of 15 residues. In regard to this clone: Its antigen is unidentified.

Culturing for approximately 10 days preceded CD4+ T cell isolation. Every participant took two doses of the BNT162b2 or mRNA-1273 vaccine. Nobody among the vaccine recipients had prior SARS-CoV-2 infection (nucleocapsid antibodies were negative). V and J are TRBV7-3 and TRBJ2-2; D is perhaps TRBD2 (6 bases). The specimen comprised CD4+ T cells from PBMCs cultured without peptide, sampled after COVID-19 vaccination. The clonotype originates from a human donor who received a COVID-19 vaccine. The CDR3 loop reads CASSYTSTGTGELFF. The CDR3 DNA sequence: TGTGCCAGCAGCTATACTAGCACGGGCACCGGGGAGCTGTTTTTT.